This TCR beta chain was recovered during a study of Tregs in tolerant kidney transplant recipients. The nonmyeloablative bone marrow transplants came from related graft donors, with transient mixed chimerism. To note about this clone: The read terminates 3 residues before the CDR3 end, so the remaining end is supplied by the germline J gene.

TCRdb keeps only in-frame clones here, not all; method: immunoSEQ multiplex PCR. Here the sample table reports about 23,000 clones. The CDR3 loop spans 14 amino acids. V lost 3 bases to trimming and J lost 6 bases; unmatched junction nucleotides: 5. The germline V gene has CDR1 LNHDA and CDR2 SQIVND (reference sequence). The specimen was CD4+ T cells from blood (PBMCs), collected 6 months after the transplant. The chain carries TRBV19 and TRBJ2-1; 7 nucleotides match TRBD2. This receptor was identified in a human patient who received a combined kidney and bone marrow transplant. Some T cells may have originated in the graft donor. The CDR3 region is CASSIWGGSNEQFF. The covered CDR3 bases are TGTGCCAGTAGTATTTGGGGGGGAAGCAATGAG.